This T cell receptor beta chain appears in the sequencing data of a study of cytomegalovirus exposure and HLA in healthy donors. V was trimmed by 2 bases and J by 4 bases, leaving 14 bases between them. The CDR3 extends over 15 amino acids. Germline CDR1 is MNHEY and CDR2 is SVGAGI. The primer mix had 60 Vbeta and 13 Jbeta primers. Method: immunoSEQ multiplex PCR; TCRdb's copy keeps in-frame clones and lacks some. This table has roughly 180,000 clones, about three quarters appearing once. This chain connects TRBV6-5 to TRBJ1-2; D may be TRBD1 (6 bases). The specimen was PBMCs. The source of this sequence is a female donor in good health and CMV-seronegative. The CDR3 coding sequence is TGTGCCAGCAGTTACCTCAGGGGCTCCTTCTATGGCTACACCTTC. This translates into CASSYLRGSFYGYTF.